The present T cell receptor (beta chain) was sequenced within a study of shared clonotypes between healthy human individuals. As for the study in general: Each donor contributed plates that comprised three CD4 naive, three CD4 memory, two CD8 naive and one CD8 memory.

As regards this clone: Antigen: not known.

Study observations and caveats: Estimated clonotype richness was generally higher in naive than memory subsets.

Researchers divided each subset's genomic DNA evenly across several immunoSEQ plates. Generated by immunoSEQ multiplex PCR, the TCRdb table keeps only in-frame clones and is missing some. The sample holds more than 550,000 clones, about 90% seen once. Specimen: memory CD8+ T cells from PBMCs. Subset given: CD45RO+ cells pooled with CCR7-negative TemRA cells. The sequence was obtained from a man younger than 30 in good health. Some clones in this sample may be carry-over from other donors' samples.

In DNA form, the CDR3 reads TGTGCCAGTAACAGCTGGCAGGGGGATCAGCCCCAGCATTTT. This encodes CASNSWQGDQPQHF. The V call is TRBV19, the J call TRBJ1-5; 7 nucleotides match TRBD1. Germline V gene data show CDR1 as LNHDA and CDR2 as SQIVND (reference sequence). The CDR3 has 14 amino acids. J gave up 5 bases and V 7 bases, and 8 bases lay outside the gene matches. The variable domain in full, with the rest retrieved from reference TRBV19 and TRBJ1-5, is DGGITQSPKYLFRKEGQNVTLSCEQNLNHDAMYWYRQDPGQGLRLIYYSQIVNDFQKGDIAEGYSVSREKKESFPLTVTSAQKNPTAFYLCASNSWQGDQPQHFGDGTRLSIL.